The 32 T cell receptor beta chains below come from one sample, sequenced in a study of CXCR3-negative and CXCR3-positive naive CD8 T cells. Researchers prepared the TRB cDNA libraries using 5' RACE with UMI labels. TCRdb re-called the 5' RACE reads; one entry per CDR3 protein, DNA not given. The table for this sample gives about 9,600 distinct CDR3 sequences. The sequenced sample was naive CXCR3- CD8+ T cells from blood. Subset described: CD45RO-CCR7+CD27+CD95- naive CD8+ T cells lacking CXCR3 (TNR3-). The source of these receptors is a human donor in good health. Some clones in this sample may be carry-over from other donors' samples.

This clonotype registers medium-sized by frequency. V usage is TRBV4-3 and J usage is TRBJ2-5. The CDR3 loop spans 16 amino acids. Germline CDR1 LGHNA, CDR2 YSLEER. CDR3 protein: CASSQEAYSSGETQYF.

Its frequency marks this clonotype as medium-sized. This chain uses TRBV5-6 with TRBJ2-7; checking the TCRdb D call of TRBD2 is not possible without DNA. The CDR3 sequence is 14 residues long. Per germline, CDR1 SGHDT and CDR2 YYEEEE. The CDR3 loop reads CASSLGGGSHEQYF.

V and J are TRBV29-1 and TRBJ1-2; TCRdb's D call of TRBD1 is untestable without DNA. The germline V gene encodes CDR1 SQVTM and CDR2 ANQGSEA. The CDR3 loop spans 13 amino acids. The CDR3 here is CSVEGLTGYGYTF.

J is TRBJ2-7 and V is TRBV5-4; TCRdb calls TRBD2, which cannot be checked without DNA. The CDR3 loop spans 15 amino acids. Germline V CDR1 and CDR2: SGHNT, YYREEE (reference sequence). CDR3 amino acids: CASGEPGTTGYEQYF.

This clonotype counts as medium-sized by frequency. The chain is built from TRBV11-2 and TRBJ2-5; TCRdb's assignment of TRBD2 cannot be checked, as there is no DNA. Germline V lookup: CDR1 SGHAT, CDR2 FQNNGV. The CDR3 has 15 residues. The CDR3 here is CASSFLAGGQETQYF.

This clonotype is medium-sized (0.01 to 0.1%) by frequency. The CDR3 region is CASSGTRCETQYF. This chain connects TRBV21-1 to TRBJ2-5; with no DNA, the TCRdb D assignment of TRBD2 cannot be verified. TRBV21-1 constitutes a pseudogene. The CDR3 is 13 amino acids.

The chain employs TRBV19 and TRBJ2-2; there is no DNA to check the TCRdb D call of TRBD1. From germline, CDR1 is LNHDA and CDR2 SQIVND (reference sequence). This CDR3 is 12 amino acids long. CDR3 residues: CASSAGAGELFF.

This clonotype ranks as medium-sized (0.01 to 0.1%) in terms of frequency. This chain connects TRBV29-1 to TRBJ2-2; the D call from TCRdb, TRBD1, cannot be confirmed without DNA. The CDR3 spans 13 residues. The germline gives CDR1 SQVTM, CDR2 ANQGSEA. CDR3 region: CSVTGIETGELFF.

The J gene is TRBJ2-3, the V gene TRBV3-1. Germline CDR1 reads LGHDT; CDR2 reads YNNKEL (reference sequence). The CDR3 totals 13 residues. CDR3 region: CASSQQNEDTQYF.

This chain uses TRBV4-1 with TRBJ2-3; without DNA, the TCRdb call of TRBD2 cannot be checked. The CDR3 runs to 16 residues. The germline CDR1 and CDR2 sequences are MGHRA and YSYEKL. This CDR3 is CASRPGLAGGTDTQYF.

This clonotype is deemed medium-sized by its frequency. V usage is TRBV10-3 and J usage is TRBJ2-1; absent DNA, TCRdb's TRBD1 call cannot be checked. There are 13 residues in the CDR3. Germline CDR1 and CDR2: ENHRY and SYGVKD. CDR3 loop: CATGTPHSSEQFF.

Its frequency marks this clonotype as medium-sized. The chain uses TRBV29-1 and TRBJ1-2. The germline CDR1 and CDR2 sequences are SQVTM and ANQGSEA. This CDR3 is 13 amino acids long. CDR3 residues: CSVEDRIAYGYTF.

Frequency places this clonotype as medium-sized. The V call is TRBV5-1, the J call TRBJ2-3; TCRdb returns TRBD2, unconfirmable since there is no DNA. The CDR3 consists of 15 residues. CDR1 and CDR2 (germline): SGHRS, YFSETQ. CDR3 sequence: CASSPRGGATDTQYF.

The chain uses TRBV4-3 and TRBJ2-1; lacking DNA, the TRBD2 call made by TCRdb goes unchecked. The length of the CDR3 is 13 residues. Germline CDR1 and CDR2: LGHNA and YSLEER. CDR3 region: CASSQAQGGEQFF.

The rearrangement uses TRBV2 and TRBJ2-3. CDR3 length equals 13 residues. Looked up from germline, CDR1 is SNHLY and CDR2 is FYNNEI. The chain's CDR3 is CASSESATDTQYF.

The gene calls are TRBV25-1 and TRBJ1-2; TCRdb returns TRBD1, unconfirmable since there is no DNA. This CDR3 region has 16 residues. The germline V gene has CDR1 MGHDK and CDR2 SYGVNS. The CDR3 here is CASSESRTGTSYGYTF.

V and J are TRBV13 and TRBJ2-7. The CDR3 extends over 12 amino acids. The V gene's germline CDR1 is PRHDT and CDR2 FYEKMQ (reference sequence). The CDR3 loop reads CASSLGAYEQYF.

V usage is TRBV2 and J usage is TRBJ1-6; lacking DNA, the TRBD1 call made by TCRdb goes unchecked. CDR1 is SNHLY and CDR2 is FYNNEI in the germline V gene. The CDR3 extends over 15 amino acids. Here the CDR3 reads CASSAPPVRNSPLHF. The full variable domain, with the rest looked up from reference TRBV2 and TRBJ1-6, is EPEVTQTPSHQVTQMGQEVILRCVPISNHLYFYWYRQILGQKVEFLVSFYNNEISEKSEIFDDQFSVERPDGSNFTLKIRSTKLEDSAMYFCASSAPPVRNSPLHFGNGTRLTVT.

The V call is TRBV29-1, the J call TRBJ2-1; without DNA, the TCRdb call of TRBD1 cannot be checked. The CDR3 is 13 residues long. Germline V gene data show CDR1 as SQVTM and CDR2 as ANQGSEA. The CDR3 protein is CSVEPGSYNEQFF.

This clonotype is classed as medium-sized by frequency. The chain combines TRBV2 with TRBJ2-7; TCRdb returns TRBD2, unconfirmable since there is no DNA. The CDR3 totals 15 residues. CDR1 and CDR2 (germline): SNHLY, FYNNEI. The CDR3 spells CASNLTSDPLGGQYF.

This chain uses TRBV29-1 with TRBJ2-5; TCRdb reports TRBD1, a call that lacks DNA to check it against. This CDR3 has 13 amino acids. CDR1 is SQVTM and CDR2 is ANQGSEA in the germline V gene. The CDR3 loop is CSSIRTDQETQYF.

Its frequency marks this clonotype as medium-sized. The CDR3 protein is CASSVGTGWQPQHF. The genes are TRBV9 and TRBJ1-5; TCRdb names TRBD1, which stays unverified in the absence of DNA. The CDR3 covers 14 residues. Germline-derived CDR1 and CDR2 are SGDLS and YYNGEE.

The chain is built from TRBV7-1 and TRBJ2-7; the D call from TCRdb, TRBD2, cannot be confirmed without DNA. TRBV7-1 is sorted into the ORF group, with uncertain function. The CDR3 sequence is 15 residues long. The CDR3 region is CASSSSGTSSYEQYF.

Here the CDR3 reads CASSTKQGATNYGYTF. V usage is TRBV4-1 and J usage is TRBJ1-2; TCRdb names TRBD1, which stays unverified in the absence of DNA. The germline V gene has CDR1 MGHRA and CDR2 YSYEKL. The CDR3 has 16 amino acids.

CDR3 amino acids: CASSPRGSYNEQFF. The rearrangement links TRBV7-3 to TRBJ2-1. The CDR3 covers 14 residues. CDR1 is SGHTA and CDR2 is FQGTGA in the germline V gene.

This clonotype is deemed medium-sized by its frequency. The rearrangement uses TRBV29-1 and TRBJ2-2; TCRdb picks TRBD2, but there is no DNA to check that call. Germline lookup yields CDR1 SQVTM and CDR2 ANQGSEA. The CDR3 has 15 residues. Here the CDR3 reads CSVVSRAEGTGELFF.

The chain uses TRBV20-1 and TRBJ2-1; with no DNA, the TCRdb D assignment of TRBD2 cannot be verified. The CDR3 loop spans 17 amino acids. The V gene's germline CDR1 is DFQATT and CDR2 SNEGSKA (reference sequence). The CDR3 loop is CSPVLLAGGNPYNEQFF.

The chain combines TRBV5-1 with TRBJ1-6; TCRdb picks TRBD1, but there is no DNA to check that call. The germline V gene has CDR1 SGHRS and CDR2 YFSETQ. The CDR3 is 15 amino acids. CDR3 residues: CASSLAGQGVSPLHF. Looking up the rest from reference TRBV5-1 and TRBJ1-6 gives the full variable domain: KAGVTQTPRYLIKTRGQQVTLSCSPISGHRSVSWYQQTPGQGLQFLFEYFSETQRNKGNFPGRFSGRQFSNSRSEMNVSTLELGDSALYLCASSLAGQGVSPLHFGNGTRLTVT.

By frequency, this clonotype registers medium-sized. The chain has TRBV20-1 and TRBJ2-7. The CDR3 consists of 16 residues. Per germline, CDR1 DFQATT and CDR2 SNEGSKA (reference sequence). This CDR3 reads CSARDPLAGSSYEQYF.

The J gene is TRBJ2-3, the V gene TRBV23-1. TRBV23-1 is annotated as an ORF whose role is uncertain. The CDR3 spans 12 residues. The CDR3 loop reads CASSPSTDTQYF.

V usage is TRBV28 and J usage is TRBJ2-7; the D call of TRBD2 rests on TCRdb alone, since no DNA is present to check it. The CDR3 spans 18 residues. In germline, CDR1 is MDHEN, CDR2 SYDVKM. CDR3 protein: CASSPQILPSGRSNEQYF. Variable domain in full (rest from reference TRBV28 and TRBJ2-7): DVKVTQSSRYLVKRTGEKVFLECVQDMDHENMFWYRQDPGLGLRLIYFSYDVKMKEKGDIPEGYSVSREKKERFSLILESASTNQTSMYLCASSPQILPSGRSNEQYFGPGTRLTVT.

This clonotype is called medium-sized based on its frequency. V is TRBV7-9 and J is TRBJ2-3; TCRdb's D call, TRBD1, is unchecked because there is no DNA. Germline V gives CDR1 SEHNR, CDR2 FQNEAQ (reference sequence). The CDR3 spans 15 residues. The CDR3 region is CASSLDRGIADTQYF.